These 5 T cell receptor beta chains share one sample of origin, sequenced in a study of T cells after yellow fever vaccination. TCRdb analysed the 5' RACE reads with MiXCR anew, one entry per CDR3 protein. The top ten hold 25% of the sample, which has around 100,000 distinct CDR3 sequences, approximately 8.4% seen once. Sample: CD8+ T cells sorted from PBMCs, taken 45 days after the yellow fever booster vaccination. These TCRs come from a young man who received the YFV17D yellow fever vaccine.

This clonotype showed up many times. The V gene is TRBV4-3, the J gene TRBJ2-5; 7 nucleotides line up with TRBD2. The J segment lost 2 bases and the V segment lost 1 base, leaving 7 bases of the junction unmatched. The germline CDR1 and CDR2 sequences are LGHNA and YSLEER. The CDR3 is 16 amino acids. The CDR3 is CASSQGEGMLQETQYF. The CDR3, as DNA: TGCGCCAGCAGCCAAGGGGAGGGGATGCTGCAAGAGACCCAGTACTTC.

The table lists this clonotype with many counts. The J gene is TRBJ2-5, the V gene TRBV6-2 or TRBV6-3; the match to TRBD2 covers 9 bases. The V gene's germline CDR1 is MNHEY and CDR2 SVGEGT. CDR3 length: 17 amino acids. V was pared by 2 bases and J by 5 bases, with 12 bases of the junction left unmatched. The CDR3 DNA is TGTGCCAGCAGTTACGGTCTAGCGGGAATGACAGGGGAGACCCAGTACTTC. As protein: CASSYGLAGMTGETQYF.

This clonotype has just a few counts. The rearrangement uses TRBV7-2 and TRBJ2-7, with D perhaps being TRBD1 or TRBD2 (5 bases each). This CDR3 has 13 residues. Germline CDR1 SGHTA, CDR2 FQGNSA. V lost 6 bases to trimming and J lost 5 bases, with 14 bases between them. The CDR3 loop is CASRGGHSHEQYF. The CDR3 bases are TGTGCCAGCAGAGGAGGACATTCCCACGAGCAGTACTTC.

This clonotype occurred many times. The CDR3 region is CASSYQVWQPQHF. CDR3 nucleotides: TGTGCCAGCAGCTATCAGGTGTGGCAGCCCCAGCATTTT. This chain uses TRBV7-6 with TRBJ1-5; no reliable D call. The germline V gene has CDR1 SGHVS and CDR2 FNYEAQ. This CDR3 contains 13 residues. The V end lost 4 bases, the J end lost 7 bases, and 11 bases lay between the germline ends.

At least ten counts were recorded for this clonotype. This chain links TRBV7-9 with TRBJ1-1; D uncertain. Trimming left V 2 bases short and J 4 bases short, with 14 bases between. CDR3 length: 15 amino acids. Per the germline V gene, CDR1 is SEHNR and CDR2 is FQNEAQ (reference sequence). The CDR3, as DNA: TGTGCCAGCAGCTTAAGGGAGGTCGGGAGCACTGAAGCTTTCTTT. Protein sequence: CASSLREVGSTEAFF.